In its sample, the clone carrying this T cell receptor (beta chain) was seen many times. The CDR3 has 13 residues. Germline CDR1 ENHRY, CDR2 SYGVKD. The V end lost 8 bases, the J end lost 5 bases, and 15 bases lay between the germline ends. One entry per CDR3 protein results from TCRdb running MiXCR on the reads. The sample has roughly 250,000 distinct CDR3 sequences; around 26% are singletons. The source of the sample is a study of kidney transplant recipient with SARS-CoV-2 infection. This clonotype was sampled from a male patient aged 25-45 years who had COVID-19 and was a kidney transplant recipient. The graft donor may account for some of the T cells. The chain employs TRBV10-3 and TRBJ2-5; a weak D match, TRBD1 (5 bases). The sequencing here drew on a blood sample, taken at baseline and between days 110 and 120 from a kidney transplant recipient. CDR3 bases: TGTGCCATCCGATTGGCAGGGAAGGAGACCCAGTACTTC. Its protein product is CAIRLAGKETQYF.